This TCR beta chain was captured in a study of blood T cell repertoires in COVID-19 (TCRdb year 2020). Concerning the study at large: Collaborator samples came from the United States, Italy and Spain and covered acute and convalescent phases of COVID-19. The material from the prospective study consisted of cDNA or gDNA derived from T cells, B-cell-depleted T cells, or PBMCs. Deeply sampled blood TCRbeta repertoires from subjects exposed to, actively infected with, or recovered from COVID-19 were included in the dataset. The repertoires were released in a freely available public database meant as a resource for research on the immune response to SARS-CoV-2. Samples came from the ongoing ImmuneRACE study (first 160 participants) plus 1,254 subjects from 6 global collaborators. The sample metadata nearly always contained a de-identified subject ID, COVID-19 status, age in years and sex. HLA class I and class II types, where available, came from metadata supplied by the sample provider rather than from assay-based typing. Findings and caveats that apply to the study as a whole: How much clinical and demographic metadata was included differed by source and by participant, and the metadata was provided uncurated.

This clone was seen a single time. This receptor's antigen is unknown. Base qualities are missing; no much larger clone stands one base away. The CDR3 has 14 amino acids, counting the end cysteine and phenylalanine. The sequence is cut down to CDR3 DNA, 42 bases in frame from base 1. Sequences SNHLY (CDR1) and FYNNEI (CDR2) are obtained from the germline V gene. At the junction V is shortened by 7 bases and J by 5 bases; bases outside the gene matches: 9. TCRbeta CDR3 regions were amplified from genomic DNA by means of the immunoSEQ Assay, a bias-controlled multiplex PCR. As for the authors' bioinformatics: Nucleated cell counts per sample were estimated from amplification of reference gene primers within the assay. Sequence reads were collapsed and filtered to measure the absolute abundance of every unique TCRbeta CDR3 rearrangement. For each sample, productive Simpson clonality was calculated as the square root of Simpson's diversity index over productive rearrangements. The immuneACCESS repertoire file appears here via TCRdb, limited to in-frame rearrangements. These files lack a portion of the clones; in checked studies, under half of the deficit traces to unresolved V genes, and the cause of the others is not known. The DNA was the basis for D and trimming; V, J and clone size are from that table. The table for this sample lists a few hundred thousand clones; roughly 90% of them were counted only once. The biggest ten clones account for 2.2% of the sample.

A second Seattle source provided samples from volunteer blood donors who had recovered from COVID-19. Each collaborating institution followed its own protocols to collect whole blood in K2EDTA tubes. For TCRbeta analysis, collaborator samples were shipped as frozen whole blood, as isolated PBMCs, or as DNA extracted from either sample type. Sequencing used peripheral blood. The sequence joins TRBV2 to TRBJ2-3, with 7 bases aligning to TRBD2. The clonotype comes from a woman aged 45-59 years who had recovered from COVID-19. CDR3 region: CASKFAGALDTQYF. The sequence in DNA is TGTGCCAGCAAGTTTGCGGGAGCCTTAGATACGCAGTATTTT. The reference TRBV2 and TRBJ2-3 proteins fill in what lies around the CDR3, so the full variable domain reads EPEVTQTPSHQVTQMGQEVILRCVPISNHLYFYWYRQILGQKVEFLVSFYNNEISEKSEIFDDQFSVERPDGSNFTLKIRSTKLEDSAMYFCASKFAGALDTQYFGPGTRLTVL.